This TCR beta chain was captured by sequencing in a study of blood T cell repertoires in COVID-19. Across the study: Collection of acute and convalescent COVID-19 samples took place in the United States, Italy and Spain. PBMCs, B-cell-depleted T cells, or T cells were the source of the cDNA or gDNA that made up the material.

Trimming removed 4 bases from V and 8 bases from J, with 21 bases in between. This CDR3 is built from 16 residues. Germline values: CDR1 MNHNS, CDR2 SASEGT. Repertoires were generated with immunoSEQ multiplex PCR, while TCRdb's copy carries only in-frame clones and drops some. The data show roughly 230,000 clones, with almost 90% seen just once and roughly 2.2% held by the top ten. The sequenced material came from peripheral blood. The receptor was derived from a woman aged 55-70 years with COVID-19, enrolled during active disease. The chain employs TRBV6-1 and TRBJ2-1; TRBD1 is a possible D gene (6 bases). The CDR3 here is CASSGSRGYPKDEQFF. In nucleotides, the CDR3 is TGTGCCAGCAGTGGGAGCAGGGGTTATCCGAAGGATGAGCAGTTCTTC.